The rows below give T cell receptor beta chains drawn from one sample of a study of regulatory T cells in long-lasting Graves disease. Each CDR3 protein gets one entry after TCRdb re-called the multiplex PCR reads with MiXCR. The sample includes over 450,000 distinct CDR3 sequences, 20% to 25% of them seen just once. The sample was peripheral blood mononuclear cells (PBMCs), taken when the disease was refractory, from a patient treated with antithyroid drugs. These receptors came from a female donor with Graves disease. Each CDR3 is given with its conserved first and last residue. Each record gives: clone size, V gene, D gene, J gene, CDR3 protein, CDR3 DNA. The D gene is left open where the match is weak. Some rows have no size entry. The others give once, few or many, or a class for an expanded clone.

size: many; V: TRBV19; D: TRBD2; J: TRBJ2-2; CDR3: CASRNFGRDGNTGELFF; DNA: TGTGCCAGTAGAAACTTCGGGAGGGATGGGAACACCGGGGAGCTGTTTTTT
size: many; V: TRBV12-3/TRBV12-4; D: -; J: TRBJ2-7; CDR3: CASSYRNAYEQYF; DNA: TGTGCCAGCAGCTACAGGAATGCCTACGAGCAGTACTTC
size: many; V: TRBV28; D: -; J: TRBJ1-1; CDR3: CASSLWSGGVAEAFF; DNA: TGTGCCAGCAGTTTATGGTCAGGTGGGGTAGCTGAAGCTTTCTTT
size: many; V: TRBV12-3/TRBV12-4; D: TRBD1; J: TRBJ2-5; CDR3: CASTSGRDRGLSGQETQYF; DNA: TGTGCCAGCACTTCTGGCCGGGACAGGGGGCTTTCGGGACAAGAGACCCAGTACTTC
size: many; V: TRBV28; D: -; J: TRBJ2-2; CDR3: CASTLRPSTGELFF; DNA: TGTGCCAGCACCCTACGACCGTCCACCGGGGAGCTGTTTTTT
size: few; V: TRBV15; D: TRBD1; J: TRBJ2-4; CDR3: CATSSRDRGQLAKNIQYF; DNA: TGTGCCACCAGCAGCCGGGACAGGGGGCAGCTAGCCAAAAACATTCAGTACTTC
size: many; V: TRBV19; D: -; J: TRBJ1-3; CDR3: CASSVQGAGNTIYF; DNA: TGTGCCAGTAGTGTCCAGGGTGCAGGAAACACCATATATTTT
size: many; V: TRBV11-2; D: TRBD2; J: TRBJ2-5; CDR3: CASSLDAAGGSWGQETQYF; DNA: TGTGCCAGCAGCTTAGATGCGGCGGGAGGGTCTTGGGGTCAAGAGACCCAGTACTTC
size: once; V: TRBV5-1; D: TRBD2; J: TRBJ2-2; CDR3: CASSFSGGAFLGELFF; DNA: TGCGCCAGCAGCTTCAGCGGGGGGGCCTTTCTCGGGGAGCTGTTTTTT
size: many; V: TRBV6-5; D: -; J: TRBJ2-7; CDR3: CASSYVGDLSSYEQYF; DNA: TGTGCCAGCAGTTACGTAGGGGATCTTAGCTCCTACGAGCAGTACTTC
size: -; V: TRBV29-1; D: -; J: TRBJ2-5; CDR3: CSVDRTRVETQYF; DNA: TGCAGCGTTGATCGCACTAGGGTGGAGACCCAGTACTTC
size: once; V: TRBV4-2; D: -; J: TRBJ1-4; CDR3: CASSQARRGANEKLFF; DNA: TGTGCCAGCAGCCAAGCGAGGAGGGGAGCTAATGAAAAACTGTTTTTT
size: -; V: TRBV6-2/TRBV6-3; D: -; J: TRBJ1-3; CDR3: CASSSLTSGNTIYF; DNA: TGTGCCAGCAGTTCTCTCACCTCTGGAAACACCATATATTTT
size: many; V: TRBV12-3/TRBV12-4; D: TRBD2; J: TRBJ2-6; CDR3: CASSVRTSGANVLTF; DNA: TGTGCCAGCAGCGTTAGGACTAGTGGGGCCAACGTCCTGACTTTC
size: -; V: TRBV27; D: -; J: TRBJ2-3; CDR3: CASSWRDTSTDTQYF; DNA: TGTGCCAGCAGTTGGCGGGACACCAGCACAGATACGCAGTATTTT
size: -; V: TRBV10-3; D: -; J: TRBJ2-5; CDR3: CAIRRQESETQYF; DNA: TGTGCCATCAGAAGGCAGGAAAGTGAGACCCAGTACTTC
size: -; V: TRBV7-9; D: TRBD1; J: TRBJ2-7; CDR3: CASSSRTGDEQYF; DNA: TGTGCCAGCAGCTCTCGGACAGGGGACGAGCAGTACTTC
size: -; V: TRBV3-1; D: -; J: TRBJ2-7; CDR3: CASSPGRGSYEQYF; DNA: TGTGCCAGCAGCCCAGGGAGAGGGTCCTACGAGCAGTACTTC
size: many; V: TRBV30; D: TRBD2; J: TRBJ2-5; CDR3: CAWSGGTSGRWETQYF; DNA: TGTGCCTGGAGTGGGGGGACTAGCGGGAGGTGGGAGACCCAGTACTTC
size: many; V: TRBV28; D: -; J: TRBJ1-5; CDR3: CASQLGFWGNQPQHF; DNA: TGTGCCAGCCAGTTGGGCTTCTGGGGCAATCAGCCCCAGCATTTT
size: -; V: TRBV29-1; D: -; J: TRBJ2-7; CDR3: CSVERADRTYSYEQYF; DNA: TGCAGCGTTGAGAGGGCAGACAGGACGTACTCCTACGAGCAGTACTTC
size: few; V: TRBV7-2; D: -; J: TRBJ1-1; CDR3: CASSRDQTRPAFF; DNA: TGTGCCAGCAGCCGGGACCAAACTCGGCCGGCTTTCTTT
size: -; V: TRBV6-2/TRBV6-3; D: TRBD1; J: TRBJ1-1; CDR3: CASSYGTGGLMNTEAFF; DNA: TGTGCCAGCAGTTACGGGACAGGGGGCCTCATGAACACTGAAGCTTTCTTT
size: many; V: TRBV7-2; D: TRBD1; J: TRBJ2-7; CDR3: CASSRSTGTGGYEQYF; DNA: TGTGCCAGCAGCCGCTCGACCGGGACAGGCGGCTACGAGCAGTACTTC
size: -; V: TRBV4-1; D: -; J: TRBJ1-1; CDR3: CASSKDRRAFF; DNA: TGCGCCAGCAGCAAGGACAGACGGGCTTTCTTT
size: -; V: TRBV6-5; D: -; J: TRBJ2-7; CDR3: CASSYGNADEQYF; DNA: TGTGCCAGCAGTTACGGGAACGCAGACGAGCAGTACTTC
size: -; V: TRBV20-1; D: -; J: TRBJ1-6; CDR3: CSAEAGEGSSYNSPLHF; DNA: TGCAGTGCGGAGGCAGGCGAGGGTAGCTCCTATAATTCACCCCTCCACTTT
size: -; V: TRBV12-3/TRBV12-4; D: TRBD1; J: TRBJ2-3; CDR3: CASTTGVSTDTQYF; DNA: TGTGCCAGCACCACAGGGGTTAGCACAGATACGCAGTATTTT
size: many; V: TRBV11-2; D: -; J: TRBJ1-4; CDR3: CASSHGSNEKLFF; DNA: TGTGCCAGCAGCCACGGGTCCAATGAAAAACTGTTTTTT
size: once; V: TRBV7-9; D: -; J: TRBJ2-7; CDR3: CASSSRDGTSYEQYF; DNA: TGTGCCAGCAGCTCCCGGGACGGAACCTCCTACGAGCAGTACTTC
size: few; V: TRBV7-9; D: -; J: TRBJ2-2; CDR3: CASSLLGGTPSGELFF; DNA: TGTGCCAGCAGCTTACTGGGCGGGACCCCCTCCGGGGAGCTGTTTTTT
size: many; V: TRBV28; D: -; J: TRBJ2-7; CDR3: CASSFAPFEQYF; DNA: TGTGCCAGCAGTTTCGCTCCCTTCGAGCAGTACTTC
size: many; V: TRBV27; D: TRBD1; J: TRBJ1-1; CDR3: CASSHGQGGYTEAFF; DNA: TGTGCCAGCAGTCATGGACAGGGGGGGTACACTGAAGCTTTCTTT
size: -; V: TRBV29-1; D: -; J: TRBJ2-7; CDR3: CSVEGNYEQYF; DNA: TGCAGCGTTGAGGGGAACTACGAGCAGTACTTC
size: many; V: TRBV7-2; D: TRBD2; J: TRBJ2-2; CDR3: CASSLLAGVPNTGELFF; DNA: TGTGCCAGCAGCTTGCTAGCGGGAGTGCCGAACACCGGGGAGCTGTTTTTT
size: many; V: TRBV29-1; D: TRBD2; J: TRBJ2-7; CDR3: CSAQREYEDYEQYF; DNA: TGCAGCGCCCAGCGGGAGTACGAAGACTACGAGCAGTACTTC
size: many; V: TRBV7-9; D: -; J: TRBJ2-5; CDR3: CASSWGRNQETQYF; DNA: TGTGCCAGCAGTTGGGGACGGAACCAAGAGACCCAGTACTTC
size: -; V: TRBV6-1; D: -; J: TRBJ1-5; CDR3: CASSEVGWLYSNQPQHF; DNA: TGTGCCAGCAGTGAAGTGGGATGGCTATATAGCAATCAGCCCCAGCATTTT
size: many; V: TRBV30; D: -; J: TRBJ1-1; CDR3: CAWSVVRGEAFF; DNA: TGTGCCTGGAGTGTAGTGAGGGGCGAAGCTTTCTTT
size: -; V: TRBV11-3; D: TRBD2; J: TRBJ2-7; CDR3: CASSLFLAGGPYEQYF; DNA: TGTGCCAGCAGCTTATTCTTAGCGGGAGGACCCTACGAGCAGTACTTC
size: -; V: TRBV18; D: -; J: TRBJ2-3; CDR3: CASSPTTADTQYF; DNA: TGTGCCAGCTCACCGACGACTGCCGATACGCAGTATTTT
size: many; V: TRBV6-5; D: -; J: TRBJ1-6; CDR3: CASSYNGGAGTNSPLHF; DNA: TGTGCCAGCAGTTATAACGGGGGCGCCGGGACTAATTCACCCCTCCACTTT
size: many; V: TRBV2; D: -; J: TRBJ1-1; CDR3: CASSEGLLNTEAFF; DNA: TGTGCCAGCAGTGAAGGACTGCTGAACACTGAAGCTTTCTTT
size: few; V: TRBV20-1; D: TRBD2; J: TRBJ2-1; CDR3: CSADSKSAGNEQFF; DNA: TGCAGTGCCGACTCCAAGTCAGCGGGGAATGAGCAGTTCTTC